This TCR beta chain is from a study of technical replicates of blood from a few donors. The table came from immunoSEQ multiplex PCR; TCRdb's copy has only in-frame clones and leaves some out. The repertoire holds about 75,000 clones, with 75% to 95% as singletons. Trimming shortened V by 2 bases and J by 6 bases, and 15 bases separated the two germline ends. The V gene's germline CDR1 is SGDLS and CDR2 YYNGEE. The CDR3 is 14 residues long. The receptor comes from a human donor in good health. Some clones in this sample may be carry-over from other donors' samples. The chain uses TRBV9 and TRBJ2-7, with D hard to call. The sequenced sample consisted of T cells isolated from PBMCs. The CDR3 spells CASSVDSRELEQYF. CDR3 coding DNA: TGTGCCAGCAGCGTTGACTCCAGAGAACTCGAGCAGTACTTC.